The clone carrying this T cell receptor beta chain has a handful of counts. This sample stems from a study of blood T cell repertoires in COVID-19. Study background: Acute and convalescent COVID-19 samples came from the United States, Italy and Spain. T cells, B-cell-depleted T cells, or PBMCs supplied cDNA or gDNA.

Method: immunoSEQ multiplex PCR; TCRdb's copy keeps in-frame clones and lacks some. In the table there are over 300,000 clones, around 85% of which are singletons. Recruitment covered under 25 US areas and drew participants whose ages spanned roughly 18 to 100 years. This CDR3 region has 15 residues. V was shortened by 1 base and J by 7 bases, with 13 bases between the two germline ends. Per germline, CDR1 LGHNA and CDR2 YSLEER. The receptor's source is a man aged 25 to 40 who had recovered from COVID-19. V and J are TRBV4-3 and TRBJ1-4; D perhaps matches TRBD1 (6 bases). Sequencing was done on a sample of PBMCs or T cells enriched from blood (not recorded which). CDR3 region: CASSQVYQGSEKLFF. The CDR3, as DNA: TGCGCCAGCAGCCAAGTGTACCAGGGGAGTGAAAAACTGTTTTTT.